This T cell receptor beta chain comes out of a study of OX40 agonist ivuxolimab in advanced cancers. V lost 7 bases, J lost 4 bases, and 8 bases stayed unmatched. The CDR3 has 14 residues. Germline V gene lookup returns CDR1 LNHDA and CDR2 SQIVND (reference sequence). TCRdb's table, derived via immunoSEQ multiplex PCR, lists solely in-frame clones and lacks some. Altogether about 79,000 clones are present, around 80% being singletons, with the ten largest covering around 0.51%. This clone appeared once. V usage is TRBV19 and J usage is TRBJ1-2, with TRBD1 matching over 8 bases. The sequenced sample was CD4+ or CD8+ T cells sorted from blood, obtained in a trial of the OX40 agonist ivuxolimab. This TCR was recovered from an adult with an advanced solid tumor such as melanoma, head and neck, liver or kidney cancer. DNA for the CDR3: TGTGCCAGTACCATGGGCAGGGGGCTCTATGGCTACACCTTC. Its translation is CASTMGRGLYGYTF.